The subject of this entry is one TCR beta chain. This specimen comes from a study of blood T cell repertoires in COVID-19. Study-wide background: T cells, B-cell-depleted T cells, or PBMCs supplied cDNA or gDNA.

The method was immunoSEQ multiplex PCR; TCRdb's version includes in-frame clones alone and lacks a portion of them. Of 150,000 or so clones in the sample, approximately 83% were seen once. The source is a woman in her sixties with COVID-19, enrolled during active disease. Sequencing used peripheral blood.

The CDR3 is CASTGQVGQPQHF. The CDR3, as DNA: TGTGCCAGCACCGGACAGGTGGGGCAGCCCCAGCATTTT. The chain couples TRBV6-5 to TRBJ1-5; the match to TRBD1 covers 7 bases. Germline loops: CDR1 MNHEY, CDR2 SVGAGI. The CDR3 sequence is 13 residues long. J lost 7 bases, V lost 7 bases, and 7 bases had no gene match.